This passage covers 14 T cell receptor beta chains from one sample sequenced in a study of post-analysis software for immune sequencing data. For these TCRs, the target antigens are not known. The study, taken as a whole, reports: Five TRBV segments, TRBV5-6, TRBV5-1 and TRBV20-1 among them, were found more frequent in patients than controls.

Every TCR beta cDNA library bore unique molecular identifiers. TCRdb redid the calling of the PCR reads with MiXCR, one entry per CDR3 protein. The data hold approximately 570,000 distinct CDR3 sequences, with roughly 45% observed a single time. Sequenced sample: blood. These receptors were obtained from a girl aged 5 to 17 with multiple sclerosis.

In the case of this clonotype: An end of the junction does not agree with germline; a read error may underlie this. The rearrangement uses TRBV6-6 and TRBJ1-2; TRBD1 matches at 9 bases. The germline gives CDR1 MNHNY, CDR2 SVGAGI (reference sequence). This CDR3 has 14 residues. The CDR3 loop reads CASSHRDRDYGDTF. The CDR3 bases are TGTGCCAGCAGTCACCGGGACAGGGACTATGGCGACACCTTC.

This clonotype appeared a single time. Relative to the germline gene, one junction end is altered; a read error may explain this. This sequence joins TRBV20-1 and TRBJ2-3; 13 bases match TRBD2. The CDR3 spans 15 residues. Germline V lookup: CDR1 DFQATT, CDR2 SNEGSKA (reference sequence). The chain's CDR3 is CSAGGLAGFTDAQYF. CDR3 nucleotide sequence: TGCAGTGCTGGGGGACTAGCGGGGTTCACAGATGCGCAGTATTTT.

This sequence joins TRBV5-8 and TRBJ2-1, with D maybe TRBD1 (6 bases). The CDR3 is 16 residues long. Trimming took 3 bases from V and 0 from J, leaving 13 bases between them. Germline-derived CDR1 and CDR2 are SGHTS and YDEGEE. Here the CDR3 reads CASSWGDRSSYNEQFF. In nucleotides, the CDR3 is TGTGCCAGCAGCTGGGGCGACAGGAGCTCCTACAATGAGCAGTTCTTC.

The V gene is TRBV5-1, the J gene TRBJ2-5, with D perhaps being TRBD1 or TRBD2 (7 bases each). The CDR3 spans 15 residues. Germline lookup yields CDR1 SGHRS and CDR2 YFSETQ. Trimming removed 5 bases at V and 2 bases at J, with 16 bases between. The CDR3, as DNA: TGCGCCAGCAGTCAGGGGGGGGGACCTCAAGAGACCCAGTACTTC. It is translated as CASSQGGGPQETQYF.

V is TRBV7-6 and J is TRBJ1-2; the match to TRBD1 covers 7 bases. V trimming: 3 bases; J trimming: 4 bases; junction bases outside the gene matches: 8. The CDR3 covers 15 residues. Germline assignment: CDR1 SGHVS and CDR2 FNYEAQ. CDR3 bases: TGTGCCAGCAGCTTGATACAGGGGTCCTTCTATGGCTACACCTTC. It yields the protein CASSLIQGSFYGYTF.

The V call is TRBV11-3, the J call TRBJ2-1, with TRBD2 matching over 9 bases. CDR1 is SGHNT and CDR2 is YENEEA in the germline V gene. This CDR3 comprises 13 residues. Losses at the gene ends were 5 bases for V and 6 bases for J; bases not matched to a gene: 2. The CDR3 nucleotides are TGTGCCAGCAGCCGTAGCGGGAGCAATGAGCAGTTCTTC. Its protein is CASSRSGSNEQFF.

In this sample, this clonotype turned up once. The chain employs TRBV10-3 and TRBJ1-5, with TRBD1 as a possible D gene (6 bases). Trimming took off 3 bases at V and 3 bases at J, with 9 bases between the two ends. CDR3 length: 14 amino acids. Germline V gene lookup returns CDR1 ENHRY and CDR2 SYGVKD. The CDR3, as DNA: TGTGCCATCAGTGACGCAGGGGCCAATCAGCCCCAGCATTTT. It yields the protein CAISDAGANQPQHF.

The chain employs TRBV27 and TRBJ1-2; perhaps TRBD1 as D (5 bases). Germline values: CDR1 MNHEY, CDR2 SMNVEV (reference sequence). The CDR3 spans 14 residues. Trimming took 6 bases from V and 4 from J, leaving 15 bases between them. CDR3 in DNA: TGTGCCAGCAGCGACAGCCCTCTAACCTATGGCTACACCTTC. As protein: CASSDSPLTYGYTF.

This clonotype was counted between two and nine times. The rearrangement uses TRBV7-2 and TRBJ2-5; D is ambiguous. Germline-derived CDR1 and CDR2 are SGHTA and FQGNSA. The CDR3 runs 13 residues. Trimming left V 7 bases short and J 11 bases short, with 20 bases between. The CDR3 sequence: CASTVPPEDEQYF. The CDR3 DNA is TGTGCCAGCACCGTGCCTCCAGAGGATGAGCAGTACTTC.

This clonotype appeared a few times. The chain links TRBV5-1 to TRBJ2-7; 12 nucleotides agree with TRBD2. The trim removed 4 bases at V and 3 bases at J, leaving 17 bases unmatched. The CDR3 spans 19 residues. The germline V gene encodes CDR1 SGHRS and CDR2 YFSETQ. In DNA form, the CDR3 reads TGCGCCAGCAGCCTCCCAAATTTGACTAGCGGGGGCTCAGACTACGAGCAGTACTTC. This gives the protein CASSLPNLTSGGSDYEQYF.

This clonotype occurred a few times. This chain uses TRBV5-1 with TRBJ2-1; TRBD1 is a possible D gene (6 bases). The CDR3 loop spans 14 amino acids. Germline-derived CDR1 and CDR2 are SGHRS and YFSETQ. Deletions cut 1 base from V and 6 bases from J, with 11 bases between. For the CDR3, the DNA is TGCGCCAGCAGCTTGAACAGGGAGTCCAATGAGCAGTTCTTC. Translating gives CASSLNRESNEQFF.

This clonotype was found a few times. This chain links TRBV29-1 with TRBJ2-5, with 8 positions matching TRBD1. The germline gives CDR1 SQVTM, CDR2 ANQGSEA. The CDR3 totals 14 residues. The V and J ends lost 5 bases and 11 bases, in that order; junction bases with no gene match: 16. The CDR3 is CSVRIRDRTQEQYF. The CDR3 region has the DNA TGCAGCGTTAGAATCCGGGACAGGACTCAGGAGCAGTACTTC.

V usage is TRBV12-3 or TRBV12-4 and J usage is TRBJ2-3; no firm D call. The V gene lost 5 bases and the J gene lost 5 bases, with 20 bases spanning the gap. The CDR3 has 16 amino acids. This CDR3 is CASSPARAYFKDTQYF. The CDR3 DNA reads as TGTGCCAGCAGTCCGGCCCGGGCCTACTTTAAAGATACGCAGTATTTT.

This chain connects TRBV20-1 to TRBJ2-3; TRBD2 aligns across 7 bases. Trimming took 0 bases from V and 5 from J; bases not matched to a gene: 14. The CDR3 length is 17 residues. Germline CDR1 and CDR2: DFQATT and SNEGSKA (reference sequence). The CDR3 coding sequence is TGCAGTGCTAGAGACGTACGCGGGGGAGGAGACGAAGATACGCAGTATTTT. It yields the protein CSARDVRGGGDEDTQYF.